This T cell receptor beta chain was retrieved from a study of read filtering for tumor transcriptome and immune sequencing. The wider study: Whole-transcriptome libraries were prepared after DNase treatment.

The library was built from around 400 ng RNA with molecular barcoded adaptors for alpha/delta and beta/gamma chains. TCRdb redid the calling of the reads with MiXCR, one entry per CDR3 protein. The sample includes around 60,000 distinct CDR3 sequences, nearly 20% of them seen just once. Remarks on this clonotype: Its specificity is unknown.

Notes on the study in general: Around 85% of IR-seq clonotypes had one read, totaling about 4% of reads; RNA-seq: approximately 75% and 45%. The sorted CD138-negative fraction was a mixed bone marrow immune population, not purified T cells. Correlation between methods rose after single-read clonotypes were removed.

The CDR3 covers 12 residues. Germline loops: CDR1 SGHAT, CDR2 FQNNGV. V was clipped by 5 bases and J by 7 bases, with 12 bases between them. The rearrangement joins TRBV11-2 to TRBJ2-7, with a tentative D call TRBD2 (5 bases). Sequencing used a population of CD138-negative cells sorted from bone marrow. The sequence was collected from a donor at least 40 years old with multiple myeloma. The chain's CDR3 is CASSRSTSEQYF. The CDR3, as DNA: TGTGCCAGCAGCCGAAGTACTAGTGAGCAGTACTTC.